The clone carrying this T cell receptor beta chain was recorded at least ten times. The record originates from a study of T-cell reconstitution after alpha-beta-depleted transplantation in children. J gave up 9 bases and V 3 bases, and 5 bases lay outside the gene matches. The CDR3 spans 13 residues. Germline assignment: CDR1 LGHNA and CDR2 YNFKEQ. Molecular barcoding with unique molecular identifiers was used for the TCRbeta library. A single record per CDR3 protein comes from TCRdb applying MiXCR to the PCR reads. This sample has under 450,000 distinct CDR3 sequences, with approximately 12% found just once.

Sequencing used PBMCs, obtained from the stem cell graft. The origin of this receptor is a human donor who donated a stem cell graft to a child with Fanconi anemia. The chain has TRBV4-2 and TRBJ2-1, with 7 bases matching TRBD2. The CDR3 DNA follows: TGTGCCAGCAGCCACCCGACTAGCCTTGAGCAGTTCTTC. Protein: CASSHPTSLEQFF.